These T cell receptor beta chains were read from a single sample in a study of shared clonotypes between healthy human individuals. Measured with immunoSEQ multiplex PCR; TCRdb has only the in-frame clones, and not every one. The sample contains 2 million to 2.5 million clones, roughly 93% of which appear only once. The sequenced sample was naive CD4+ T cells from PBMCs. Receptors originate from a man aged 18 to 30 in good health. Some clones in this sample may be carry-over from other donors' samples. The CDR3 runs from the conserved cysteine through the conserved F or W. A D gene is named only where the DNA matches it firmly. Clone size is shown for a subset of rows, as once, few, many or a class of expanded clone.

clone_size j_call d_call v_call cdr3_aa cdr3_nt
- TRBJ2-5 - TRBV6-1 CASRARRGDQETQYF TGTGCCAGCAGAGCCCGTAGGGGGGACCAAGAGACCCAGTACTTC
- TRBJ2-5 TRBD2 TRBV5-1 CASSPRGGETQYF TGCGCCAGCAGCCCCCGGGGGGGGGAGACCCAGTACTTC
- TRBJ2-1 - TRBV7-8 CASSYSGNSYNEQFF TGTGCCAGCAGCTATAGCGGAAACTCCTACAATGAGCAGTTCTTC
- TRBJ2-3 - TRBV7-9 CASSFAGETDTQYF TGTGCCAGCAGCTTCGCAGGGGAGACAGATACGCAGTATTTT
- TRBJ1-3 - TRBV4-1 CASSKLTGDWGNTIYF TGCGCCAGCAGCAAATTGACCGGAGACTGGGGAAACACCATATATTTT
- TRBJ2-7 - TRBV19 CASSPRQASSYEQYF TGTGCCAGTAGTCCCCGACAGGCCTCCTCCTACGAGCAGTACTTC
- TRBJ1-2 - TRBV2 CASRPGNGYTF TGTGCCAGCAGGCCAGGGAATGGCTACACCTTC
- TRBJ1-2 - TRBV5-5 CASSVRAPDGYTF TGTGCCAGCAGCGTCAGGGCTCCGGATGGCTACACCTTC
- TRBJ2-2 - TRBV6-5 CASSRTAQGELFF TGTGCCAGCAGTAGGACCGCACAGGGGGAGCTGTTTTTT
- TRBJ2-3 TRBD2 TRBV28 CASSRGPLAGPDTQYF TGTGCCAGCAGTCGAGGCCCCCTAGCGGGACCAGATACGCAGTATTTT
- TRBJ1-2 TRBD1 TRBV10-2 CASSGPGTGVIDYGYTF TGCGCCAGCAGTGGACCCGGGACAGGGGTGATAGACTATGGCTACACCTTC
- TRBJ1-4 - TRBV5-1 CASSRQATGTTNEKLFF TGCGCCAGCAGCAGACAGGCCACAGGGACGACTAATGAAAAACTGTTTTTT
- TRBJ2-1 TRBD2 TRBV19 CASNPSGSSYNEQFF TGTGCCAGTAACCCAAGCGGGAGTTCCTACAATGAGCAGTTCTTC
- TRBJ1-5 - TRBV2 CASSVGTQGYQPQHF TGTGCCAGCAGTGTAGGGACACAGGGATATCAGCCCCAGCATTTT
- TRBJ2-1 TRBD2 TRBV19 CATSEGLAGYDSYNEQFF TGTGCCACCTCCGAAGGGCTAGCGGGTTATGACTCCTACAATGAGCAGTTCTTC
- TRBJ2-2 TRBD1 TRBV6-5 CASSTPGQGPGELFF TGTGCCAGCAGTACGCCGGGACAGGGGCCCGGGGAGCTGTTTTTT
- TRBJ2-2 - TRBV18 CASSPRTANTGELFF TGTGCCAGCTCACCCCGGACGGCGAACACCGGGGAGCTGTTTTTT
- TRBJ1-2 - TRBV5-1 CASSLGYNYGYTF TGCGCCAGCAGCCTGGGTTATAACTATGGCTACACCTTC
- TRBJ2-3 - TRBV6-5 CASSRGPSTDTQYF TGTGCCAGCAGTCGCGGCCCAAGCACAGATACGCAGTATTTT
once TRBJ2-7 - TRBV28 CASTEQSISSEQYF TGTGCCAGCACCGAACAGAGCATCTCATCCGAGCAGTACTTC
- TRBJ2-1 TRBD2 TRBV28 CAAGVWDEQFF TGTGCCGCGGGAGTCTGGGATGAGCAGTTCTTC
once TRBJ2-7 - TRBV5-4 CASSLGGQGTYEQYF TGTGCCAGCAGCTTAGGAGGGCAGGGTACCTACGAGCAGTACTTC
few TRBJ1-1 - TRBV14 CASSIQGVRTEAFF TGTGCCAGCAGTATACAGGGAGTGCGCACTGAAGCTTTCTTT
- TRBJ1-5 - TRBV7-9 CASSYQNQPQHF TGTGCCAGCAGCTACCAAAATCAGCCCCAGCATTTT
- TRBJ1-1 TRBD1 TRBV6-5 CASRKRQGWNTEAFF TGTGCCAGCAGAAAAAGACAGGGATGGAACACTGAAGCTTTCTTT
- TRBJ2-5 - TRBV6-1 CASSTWDNQETQYF TGTGCCAGCAGTACGTGGGACAACCAAGAGACCCAGTACTTC
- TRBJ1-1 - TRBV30 CAWSFRTEAFF TGTGCCTGGAGTTTTAGAACTGAAGCTTTCTTT
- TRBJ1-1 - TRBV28 CASSLGGHTEAFF TGTGCCAGCAGTTTAGGGGGCCATACTGAAGCTTTCTTT
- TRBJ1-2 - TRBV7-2 CASSLGQSFGYGYTF TGTGCCAGCAGCCTCGGACAGAGTTTTGGCTATGGCTACACCTTC
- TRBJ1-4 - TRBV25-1 CASSARRAEKLFF TGTGCCAGCAGTGCCCGGAGGGCTGAAAAACTGTTTTTT